The TCR beta chain described here comes from a study of cytomegalovirus exposure and HLA in healthy donors. V dropped 2 bases and J dropped 2; count of bases not matched to a gene: 5. There are 15 residues in the CDR3. The germline CDR1 and CDR2 sequences are MGHRA and YSYEKL. The primer mix had 60 Vbeta and 13 Jbeta primers. Clones were sequenced by immunoSEQ multiplex PCR, and TCRdb holds only the in-frame ones, with some missing. The repertoire consists of 100,000 to 120,000 clones, with more than 70% occurring once and the leading ten covering less than 3%. The TCR comes from a woman between 55 and 75 years old in good health and CMV-seropositive. The chain is built from TRBV4-1 and TRBJ2-7; 8 bases are a match to TRBD2. The sequencing sample was made of PBMCs. Here the CDR3 DNA reads TGCGCCAGCAGCCAAATGGCGGGAGGTCCCTACGAGCAGTACTTC. This codes for CASSQMAGGPYEQYF.